A single sample is the source of the 11 T cell receptor beta chains below, sequenced in a study of blood T cell repertoires in COVID-19. Clones were read by immunoSEQ multiplex PCR, and TCRdb kept only the in-frame ones, dropping some. This sample has around 500,000 clones; around nine tenths occur once, and the top ten carry 8.3%. The specimen sequenced was PBMCs or T cells enriched from blood (not recorded which). These TCRs come from a woman aged 55-75 years who had recovered from COVID-19.

The genes are TRBV9 and TRBJ1-1, with D perhaps matching TRBD1 (5 bases). Trimming removed 3 bases from V and 1 base from J, with 13 bases in between. CDR1 and CDR2 from the germline V gene are SGDLS and YYNGEE. The CDR3 loop spans 15 amino acids. The CDR3 loop reads CASSGPGLTNTEAFF. Here the CDR3 DNA reads TGTGCCAGCAGCGGACCGGGACTGACGAACACTGAAGCTTTCTTT. Looking up the rest from reference TRBV9 and TRBJ1-1 gives the full variable domain: DSGVTQTPKHLITATGQRVTLRCSPRSGDLSVYWYQQSLDQGLQFLIQYYNGEERAKGNILERFSAQQFPDLHSELNLSSLELGDSALYFCASSGPGLTNTEAFFGQGTRLTVV.

For the CDR3, the DNA is TGTGCCAGCAGACTCACGGGACAGGAGTTTAATCAGCCCCAGCATTTT. It codes for CASRLTGQEFNQPQHF. The rearrangement links TRBV28 to TRBJ1-5; TRBD1 aligns across 8 bases. Germline assignment: CDR1 MDHEN and CDR2 SYDVKM. With 6 bases clipped from V and 4 bases from J, the junction kept 11 bases outside the gene matches. The CDR3 loop spans 16 amino acids.

The chain employs TRBV28 and TRBJ2-5, with TRBD1 matching over 9 bases. V shed 4 bases and J 5 bases; nucleotides not matched to a gene: 8. The germline V gene has CDR1 MDHEN and CDR2 SYDVKM. The CDR3 has 15 residues. Written as DNA, the CDR3 is TGTGCCAGCAGTTCCACACAGGGGGCGGGTGAGACCCAGTACTTC. This gives the protein CASSSTQGAGETQYF.

V is TRBV6-5 and J is TRBJ1-1; TRBD1 matches at 11 bases. V shed 4 bases and J 10 bases; nucleotides not matched to a gene: 11. The CDR3 is 15 residues long. Germline CDR1 and CDR2: MNHEY and SVGAGI. The CDR3 coding sequence is TGTGCCAGCAGTTCTCTCCGGGACAGGGGGGCGTCAGCTTTCTTT. This encodes CASSSLRDRGASAFF.

The chain recombines TRBV10-3 with TRBJ1-1; maybe TRBD1 (5 bases). Germline V gene data show CDR1 as ENHRY and CDR2 as SYGVKD. Deletions cut 7 bases from V and 1 base from J, with 16 bases between. The CDR3 has 15 amino acids. CDR3 coding DNA: TGTGCCATCAATCCCCAGGGCCTCAAGAACACTGAAGCTTTCTTT. Its protein is CAINPQGLKNTEAFF.

The genes are TRBV13 and TRBJ2-1; the match to TRBD1 covers 7 bases. Germline-derived CDR1 and CDR2 are PRHDT and FYEKMQ (reference sequence). The ends lost 4 bases at V and 3 bases at J; junction bases unmatched: 6. The CDR3 totals 15 residues. CDR3 loop: CASSSQRQGYNEQFF. Here the CDR3 DNA reads TGTGCCAGCAGCTCCCAACGACAGGGCTACAATGAGCAGTTCTTC.

The CDR3 DNA reads as TGTGCCAGCAGTCGTACCGGGACACCGAACACTGAAGCTTTCTTT. It specifies CASSRTGTPNTEAFF. The V gene is TRBV3-1 (or the pseudogene TRBV3-2), the J gene TRBJ1-1, with D possibly being TRBD1 (6 bases). V shed 6 bases and J shed 1 base, with 15 bases lying between them. CDR3 size: 15 residues. The germline V gene encodes CDR1 LGHDT and CDR2 YNNKEL (reference sequence).

The chain combines TRBV6-4 with TRBJ2-4; tentatively, D is TRBD1 (6 bases). Germline V gives CDR1 MRHNA, CDR2 SNTAGT. This CDR3 is 14 amino acids long. The V gene lost 6 bases and the J gene lost 8 bases, with 17 bases spanning the gap. The CDR3 region has the DNA TGTGCCAGCAGGACCGGACAGCCTGGGGACATTCAGTACTTC. Translated: CASRTGQPGDIQYF.

The chain joins TRBV9 to TRBJ2-3; TRBD2 matches 9 bases. Trimming took 2 bases from V and 6 from J; bases not matched to a gene: 4. Germline V gives CDR1 SGDLS, CDR2 YYNGEE. This CDR3 contains 14 residues. Written as DNA, the CDR3 is TGTGCCAGCAGCGTCGCGGGGGGGCCGGATACGCAGTATTTT. As protein: CASSVAGGPDTQYF. The complete variable domain, with remaining parts taken from reference TRBV9 and TRBJ2-3, reads DSGVTQTPKHLITATGQRVTLRCSPRSGDLSVYWYQQSLDQGLQFLIQYYNGEERAKGNILERFSAQQFPDLHSELNLSSLELGDSALYFCASSVAGGPDTQYFGPGTRLTVL.

The chain recombines TRBV2 with TRBJ1-1; D is perhaps TRBD1 (5 bases). Germline CDR1 reads SNHLY; CDR2 reads FYNNEI. This CDR3 is built from 13 residues. Trimming took 6 bases from V and 0 from J, leaving 8 bases between them. The CDR3 region has the DNA TGTGCCAGCAGGGTAGGGGTGAACACTGAAGCTTTCTTT. It yields the protein CASRVGVNTEAFF.

This clone has more than one count but fewer than ten. This chain links TRBV19 with TRBJ1-5; D remains ambiguous. Trimming shortened V by 0 bases and J by 0 bases, and 12 bases separated the two germline ends. Germline V gene lookup returns CDR1 LNHDA and CDR2 SQIVND (reference sequence). The CDR3 runs 17 residues. CDR3 residues: CASSIDRRPYSNQPQHF. CDR3 DNA: TGTGCCAGTAGTATAGATAGGAGGCCGTATAGCAATCAGCCCCAGCATTTT.